This T cell receptor beta chain came from a study of T cell responses to AZD1222 COVID-19 vaccine (dated by TCRdb to 2020 to 2023). Study-wide context: AZD1222 recipients given second doses at about 4 weeks or at about 12 weeks were pooled, since spike-specific TCR depth and breadth were not found to differ between the two schedules. A total of approximately 230 trial participants underwent TCR sequencing, of whom 207 received two doses of AZD1222 and about 26 received two doses of the MenACWY control vaccine. Trial participants were enrolled by age into 18-55, 56-69 and 70-plus year subgroups, with roughly 150, 30 and 60 TCR-sequenced participants respectively. Overall results and qualifications from the work: Conclusions about previously exposed vaccinees are limited because only six or seven AZD1222 recipients were SARS-CoV-2 seropositive at baseline. The vaccine-associated CD4 TCRs covered the entire spike protein, and the dominant responses fell in regions 160-218 and 743-854. In the small 56-69-year group, the increase in depth fell short of significance, most likely because of low power. After two AZD1222 doses, spike-specific TCR breadth and depth were significantly higher than at day 0 and than in MenACWY recipients. Most participants were white British and females outnumbered males, and the authors suggested that clonal diversity may have been underestimated. Because no day 14 peak-response samples were available, the repertoires could be characterized only after the peak T cell response. Reportedly, close to half of the unique spike-specific TCRs recognized epitopes lying outside the regions that are mutated in the B.1.351 and B.1.1.7 variants.

The CDR3, cysteine through phenylalanine, is 14 amino acids long. The CDR3 DNA has 42 bases and is translated from base 1. Between the V and J ends, shortened by 5 bases and 1 base respectively, the junction contains 11 bases. CDR1 SGHNT and CDR2 YENEEA were looked up in the germline V gene. The time point tag for this specimen amounts to: baseline before first vaccination. Vaccinee samples came from UK trials COV001 and COV002, including a single-blind randomized controlled phase 2/3 trial of AZD1222 (ChAdOx1 nCoV-19) in healthy adults. Trial participant PBMC samples were collected at day 0 and day 28 after the second dose for TCRbeta chain sequencing. The CDR3 regions of human TCRbeta chains were analyzed by immunosequencing. Concerning the study's data processing: TCRs in the repertoires were compared against a reference library of SARS-CoV-2-specific TCRs that had been generated with the MIRA antigen-specificity platform. Breadth meant the fraction of unique TCRs that were SARS-CoV-2-associated, whereas depth meant the fraction of total T cells that were SARS-CoV-2-associated. Using the MIRA data, each spike-specific TCR was mapped to the spike region that the TCR reacts to and placed in a CD4 or CD8 class. Log10-transformed breadth and depth values were compared by one-way ANOVA with Sidak's multiple comparisons tests. TCRdb carries this immuneACCESS record with in-frame sequences only. Its versions omit some clonotypes, under half of them owing to an unresolved V gene in the studies checked, with the rest unexplained. V and J calls and clone size come straight from that table; D and trimming were deduced from the DNA. The sample table records around 130,000 clones; over 75% of these occur just once. The top ten constitute approximately 1.5% of the sample.

In the case of this clone: Its specific antigen is unknown. One base away there is no much larger clone; base qualities are not given.

Sequenced here: peripheral blood, sampled on day 0 of AZD1222 vaccination. The chain was built from TRBV11-3 and TRBJ2-5; the D element could tentatively be TRBD1 or TRBD2, as 5 bases agree for each. The receptor comes from an adult in good health. CDR3 protein: CASSTRDRQETQYF. The nucleotides read TGTGCCAGCAGCACGAGGGACCGCCAAGAGACCCAGTACTTC.